Below, 25 T cell receptor beta chains from the same sample are listed, as sequenced in a study of cytomegalovirus exposure and HLA in healthy donors. It was with 60 Vbeta and 13 Jbeta primers that the PCR ran. Data came from immunoSEQ multiplex PCR; TCRdb stores just in-frame clones and leaves some out. The repertoire holds approximately 160,000 clones, with roughly 79% as singletons. The sample comprised PBMCs. The receptors were sampled from a man between 35 and 55 years old in good health and CMV-seronegative.

The chain uses TRBV7-2 and TRBJ1-5, with a possible D match to TRBD1 (5 bases). This CDR3 has 14 amino acids. Germline V lookup: CDR1 SGHTA, CDR2 FQGNSA. Trimming removed 5 bases from V and 7 bases from J, with 15 bases in between. The CDR3 DNA reads TGTGCCAGCAGCAAGACGCTCCGGGGGCAGCCCCAGCATTTT. It encodes CASSKTLRGQPQHF.

A single count supports this clone. The J gene is TRBJ2-4, the V gene TRBV18, with D tentatively TRBD1 (6 bases). The V gene's germline CDR1 is KGHSH and CDR2 LQKENI. Between the trimmed V and J ends, which lost 2 bases and 0 bases, there was a span of 8 bases. The CDR3 is 15 amino acids. The chain's CDR3 is CASSPGTLAKNIQYF. CDR3 DNA sequence: TGTGCCAGCTCACCAGGGACACTAGCCAAAAACATTCAGTACTTC.

The CDR3 region is CASSLSDSSYNEQFF. CDR3 bases: TGTGCCAGCAGCCTTAGCGATAGCTCCTACAATGAGCAGTTCTTC. The chain joins TRBV28 to TRBJ2-1; perhaps TRBD2 as D (5 bases). CDR3 length: 15 amino acids. CDR1 and CDR2 (germline): MDHEN, SYDVKM. Trimming took 6 bases from V and 0 from J, leaving 12 bases between them.

This rearrangement joins TRBV30 to TRBJ1-6; 8 bases align to TRBD1. CDR1 is GTSNPN, CDR2 SVGIG, per germline (reference sequence). The CDR3 length is 13 residues. J gave up 3 bases and V 7 bases, and 2 bases lay outside the gene matches. DNA of the CDR3: TGTGCCTTGGACAGGGTCTATAATTCACCCCTCCACTTT. Translated, it gives CALDRVYNSPLHF.

The J gene is TRBJ1-2, the V gene TRBV7-9, with D hard to call. The CDR3 runs to 14 residues. Germline CDR1 reads SEHNR; CDR2 reads FQNEAQ (reference sequence). Trimming removed 3 bases from V and 6 bases from J, with 14 bases in between. This CDR3 reads CASSLVTEKDGYTF. CDR3 sequence (DNA): TGTGCCAGCAGCTTGGTTACAGAAAAGGATGGCTACACCTTC. Looking up the rest from reference TRBV7-9 and TRBJ1-2 gives the full variable domain: DTGVSQNPRHKITKRGQNVTFRCDPISEHNRLYWYRQTLGQGPEFLTYFQNEAQLEKSRLLSDRFSAERPKGSFSTLEIQRTEQGDSAMYLCASSLVTEKDGYTFGSGTRLTVV.

J is TRBJ2-7 and V is TRBV27, with 9 bases aligning to TRBD1. The CDR3 extends over 13 amino acids. Germline V gene data show CDR1 as MNHEY and CDR2 as SMNVEV (reference sequence). V was clipped by 5 bases and J by 3 bases; unmatched bases: 2. The CDR3 DNA reads TGTGCCAGCAGTCCGGGACAGGGCTACGAGCAGTACTTC. Its translation: CASSPGQGYEQYF.

This clone was observed a single time. V gene TRBV6-5 combines with J gene TRBJ2-5; D is perhaps TRBD2 (5 bases). This CDR3 region has 14 residues. Trimming removed 5 bases from V and 5 bases from J, with 15 bases in between. Germline V gene data show CDR1 as MNHEY and CDR2 as SVGAGI. CDR3 in amino acids: CASSRREKWETQYF. The CDR3 bases are TGTGCCAGCAGTCGCCGGGAAAAATGGGAGACCCAGTACTTC.

The chain employs TRBV5-1 and TRBJ1-6; D unresolved. Germline CDR1 SGHRS, CDR2 YFSETQ. V dropped 0 bases and J dropped 8 bases, with 12 bases sitting between them. The CDR3 spans 15 residues. The CDR3: CASSLAGIQYSPLHF. The CDR3 nucleotides read TGCGCCAGCAGCTTGGCCGGAATACAGTATTCACCCCTCCACTTT.

The chain carries TRBV10-3 and TRBJ1-5; D is undetermined. Germline-derived CDR1 and CDR2 are ENHRY and SYGVKD. V lost 0 bases, J lost 4 bases, and 10 bases lay in between. CDR3 length: 15 residues. CDR3 DNA: TGTGCCATCAGTGAGTCGGTAACAACGAATCAGCCCCAGCATTTT. It specifies CAISESVTTNQPQHF.

The chain couples TRBV11-2 to TRBJ1-5; 8 positions agree with TRBD1. From germline, CDR1 is SGHAT and CDR2 FQNNGV. The V gene end was trimmed by 0 bases and the J gene end by 2 bases; junction bases not matched to a gene: 3. The CDR3 extends over 16 amino acids. For the CDR3, the DNA is TGTGCCAGCAGCTTAGATTGGGGACAGGGCAATCAGCCCCAGCATTTT. Its translation is CASSLDWGQGNQPQHF.

This chain uses TRBV6-1 with TRBJ1-1; 7 bases agree with TRBD1. The CDR3 has 14 residues. The V segment lost 6 bases and the J segment 0 bases; nucleotides outside the gene matches: 4. Germline V CDR1 and CDR2: MNHNS, SASEGT. CDR3 sequence reads: CASRYRGMNTEAFF. The CDR3 nucleotides read TGTGCCAGCAGGTACAGGGGAATGAACACTGAAGCTTTCTTT.

This clone was counted only a few times. The rearrangement uses TRBV5-4 and TRBJ2-5; 7 bases align to TRBD1. After removal of 1 base from V and 2 bases from J, the junction contained 8 bases not matched to a gene. The CDR3 loop spans 16 amino acids. CDR1 and CDR2 (germline): SGHNT, YYREEE (reference sequence). The CDR3 region has the DNA TGTGCCAGCAGCTTGAGAAACAGGGGCCTTCAAGAGACCCAGTACTTC. It is translated as CASSLRNRGLQETQYF.

The chain recombines TRBV9 with TRBJ2-5, with 11 nucleotides matching TRBD2. Trimming at V came to 3 bases and at J to 1 base, leaving 5 bases not matched to a gene. The V gene's germline CDR1 is SGDLS and CDR2 YYNGEE. The CDR3 spans 16 residues. The CDR3 sequence is CASSDGTSGIQETQYF. The CDR3 DNA reads TGTGCCAGCAGCGATGGGACTAGCGGAATCCAAGAGACCCAGTACTTC.

The chain uses TRBV5-5 and TRBJ2-5; weak D call: TRBD2 (5 bases). Germline V lookup: CDR1 SGHKS, CDR2 YYEKEE (reference sequence). The CDR3 runs 13 residues. The V end was cut by 2 bases, the J end by 3 bases, with 8 bases between. This CDR3 reads CASSFMGEETQYF. CDR3 sequence (DNA): TGTGCCAGCAGCTTTATGGGAGAAGAGACCCAGTACTTC.

This chain connects TRBV11-1 to TRBJ1-1, with D possibly matching TRBD1 (5 bases). The V gene lost 3 bases and the J gene lost 5 bases, with 16 bases spanning the gap. CDR3 length: 15 amino acids. Germline-derived CDR1 and CDR2 are SGHAT and FQDESV (reference sequence). CDR3 loop: CASSFQVGGWTEAFF. The CDR3 DNA reads TGTGCCAGCAGCTTCCAAGTGGGGGGATGGACTGAAGCTTTCTTT.

In this sample, this clone turned up a few times. The chain carries TRBV11-3 and TRBJ2-1, with 9 positions matching TRBD2. The CDR3 loop spans 15 amino acids. With V trimmed by 3 bases and J by 5 bases, 5 bases remained unmatched. In germline, CDR1 is SGHNT, CDR2 YENEEA. CDR3 bases: TGTGCCAGCAGCTTCCGGCGGGAGGGAAACAATGAGCAGTTCTTC. As protein: CASSFRREGNNEQFF. The full variable domain, with the rest looked up from reference TRBV11-3 and TRBJ2-1, is EAGVVQSPRYKIIEKKQPVAFWCNPISGHNTLYWYLQNLGQGPELLIRYENEEAVDDSQLPKDRFSAERLKGVDSTLKIQPAELGDSAVYLCASSFRREGNNEQFFGPGTRLTVL.

This rearrangement joins TRBV28 to TRBJ2-6; D gene uncertain. V was shortened by 5 bases and J by 4 bases, with 12 bases between the two germline ends. The CDR3 contains 15 residues. From germline, CDR1 is MDHEN and CDR2 SYDVKM. CDR3 residues: CASSTRKAGANVLTF. In nucleotides, the CDR3 is TGTGCCAGCAGTACCAGGAAGGCGGGGGCCAACGTCCTGACTTTC.

Points on this clone: Germline is not matched at one junction end, which may reflect a read error. Distinct nucleotide sequences in the sample also encode this CDR3. This sequence joins TRBV7-9 and TRBJ2-7, with 8 positions matching TRBD1. The CDR3 covers 17 residues. Per germline, CDR1 SEHNR and CDR2 FQNEAQ (reference sequence). This chain's CDR3 is CASSLGIGTGNSYEQYF. The DNA for the CDR3 is TGCGCCAGCAGCTTAGGCATTGGGACAGGTAATTCCTACGAGCAGTACTTC.

This clone has only a few counts. This chain uses TRBV5-1 with TRBJ2-1; perhaps TRBD2 as D (6 bases). Looked up from germline, CDR1 is SGHRS and CDR2 is YFSETQ. CDR3 size: 19 residues. V was trimmed by 2 bases and J by 0 bases, leaving 21 bases between them. CDR3 amino acids: CASSFPGVLALSSYNEQFF. CDR3 in DNA: TGCGCCAGCAGCTTTCCGGGGGTTCTAGCGTTGAGCTCCTACAATGAGCAGTTCTTC.

The chain links TRBV5-1 to TRBJ2-1; 8 bases are a match to TRBD1. The germline CDR1 and CDR2 sequences are SGHRS and YFSETQ. The CDR3 covers 11 residues. V dropped 2 bases and J dropped 16; count of bases not matched to a gene: 5. The CDR3: CASSFDRGQFF. CDR3 in DNA: TGCGCCAGCAGCTTCGACAGGGGTCAATTCTTC.

The genes are TRBV28 and TRBJ1-1; a weak D match, TRBD1 (6 bases). Germline CDR1 reads MDHEN; CDR2 reads SYDVKM. The CDR3 covers 15 residues. Trimming left V 5 bases short and J 5 bases short, with 18 bases between. Written as DNA, the CDR3 is TGTGCCAGCAGTGGAAGTCAGGGGTTCGGGACTGAAGCTTTCTTT. It is translated as CASSGSQGFGTEAFF.

The rearrangement links TRBV4-1 to TRBJ2-1; TRBD2 agrees at 11 bases. The CDR3 extends over 17 amino acids. The germline gives CDR1 MGHRA, CDR2 YSYEKL. V shed 4 bases and J 6 bases; nucleotides not matched to a gene: 11. CDR3 bases: TGCGCCAGCAGCCGGACACTAGCGGGAGTCGTGAGCAATGAGCAGTTCTTC. Its translation: CASSRTLAGVVSNEQFF.

The chain couples TRBV9 to TRBJ2-1; 12 nucleotides agree with TRBD2. J gave up 6 bases and V 0 bases, and 4 bases lay outside the gene matches. This CDR3 spans 16 amino acids. Germline loops: CDR1 SGDLS, CDR2 YYNGEE. CDR3 in DNA: TGTGCCAGCAGCGTAGAGTCTAGCGGGAGGGCCAATGAGCAGTTCTTC. Its translation is CASSVESSGRANEQFF.

This clone occurred a few times. V gene TRBV19 combines with J gene TRBJ2-1; D might be TRBD2 (5 bases). This CDR3 comprises 15 residues. With 3 bases removed from V and 1 base from J, the gap between germline ends came to 10 bases. CDR1 is LNHDA, CDR2 SQIVND, per germline (reference sequence). The CDR3, as DNA: TGTGCCAGTAGTATGGCCAGCGGTTCCTACAATGAGCAGTTCTTC. Translating gives CASSMASGSYNEQFF.

A single count supports this clone. This rearrangement joins TRBV2 to TRBJ2-1; no definite D call. From germline, CDR1 is SNHLY and CDR2 FYNNEI. This CDR3 is 11 amino acids long. V dropped 10 bases and J dropped 11 bases, with 15 bases sitting between them. Here the CDR3 DNA reads TGTGCCACCTGGCTCTCTGGTAAGCAGTTCTTC. The encoded protein is CATWLSGKQFF.